The 9 T cell receptor beta chains below all came from one sample that was sequenced in a study of blood T cell repertoires in COVID-19 (dated by TCRdb to 2020 to 2022). The protocol used for the library was the immunoSEQ multiplex PCR assay. Here the immuneACCESS table is served through TCRdb, limited to in-frame sequences with V and J called. Missing clones are a known gap in these copies; in checked studies unresolved V genes cover under half, and the rest lacks a known reason. The table for this sample lists roughly 200,000 clones; 81% of them were counted only once. The ten largest clonotypes hold 7.9% of the sample. The material sequenced was peripheral blood. These receptors were collected from a woman older than 75 with acute or convalescent COVID-19.

CDR3 coding DNA: TGTGCCAGCAGCGTTTCCGGCTATGGCTACACCTTC. It is translated as CASSVSGYGYTF. V and J are TRBV27 and TRBJ1-2, with D hard to call. This CDR3 has 12 residues. Trimming left V 6 bases short and J 4 bases short, with 9 bases between. CDR1 is MNHEY, CDR2 SMNVEV, per germline (reference sequence).

This chain joins TRBV3-1 (or the pseudogene TRBV3-2) and TRBJ1-4; D not resolved. Trimming cost V 1 base and J 4 bases, with 7 bases left between them. The CDR3 runs 14 residues. CDR1 and CDR2 (germline): LGHDT, YNNKEL (reference sequence). CDR3 DNA sequence: TGTGCCAGCAGCCAAGGGCGGATTAATGAAAAACTGTTTTTT. Protein: CASSQGRINEKLFF.

J is TRBJ1-4 and V is TRBV24-1; D is possibly TRBD1 (6 bases). Per germline, CDR1 KGHDR and CDR2 SFDVKD. This CDR3 has 14 residues. V gave up 3 bases and J gave up 6 bases, with 10 bases separating them. CDR3 bases: TGTGCCACCAGTGATGCCAGGGGTGATGAAAAACTGTTTTTT. Translated: CATSDARGDEKLFF.

This clone appeared a single time. The V and J genes are TRBV6-4 and TRBJ2-1; 10 nucleotides agree with TRBD2. Germline assignment: CDR1 MRHNA and CDR2 SNTAGT. This CDR3 comprises 15 residues. Trimming cost V 6 bases and J 2 bases; bases outside gene matches: 4. The CDR3 DNA sequence: TGTGCCAGCAGCCCGCTAGCGGGAGCCTACAATGAGCAGTTCTTC. Amino acids: CASSPLAGAYNEQFF.

The chain uses TRBV24-1 and TRBJ2-7; possible D gene TRBD2, 5 bases. The germline V gene encodes CDR1 KGHDR and CDR2 SFDVKD. The V end lost 6 bases, the J end lost 2 bases, and 13 bases lay between the germline ends. The CDR3 has 14 amino acids. CDR3 DNA: TGTGCCACCAGTAGCGGCAGACCTCCCTACGAGCAGTACTTC. Translation gives CATSSGRPPYEQYF.

This clone occurred once. V and J are TRBV4-1 and TRBJ2-1; 12 bases agree with TRBD2. V lost 4 bases, J lost 0 bases, and 13 bases stayed unmatched. This CDR3 contains 20 residues. Germline V gene sequence: CDR1 MGHRA, CDR2 YSYEKL. The CDR3 DNA reads as TGCGCCAGCAGCCGTAGCCAGGGGACTAGCGGGTCCAGCTCCTACAATGAGCAGTTCTTC. As protein: CASSRSQGTSGSSSYNEQFF.

This clone came up once. The chain has TRBV28 and TRBJ1-4; tentatively, D is TRBD1 (5 bases). Germline loops: CDR1 MDHEN, CDR2 SYDVKM. The CDR3 is 14 amino acids. V lost 4 bases and J lost 14, with 20 bases in between. The CDR3 region has the DNA TGTGCCAGCAGTTATGCCCTCCAGCGGAGGGGTCTGTTTTTT. This translates into CASSYALQRRGLFF.

This chain uses TRBV6-5 with TRBJ1-3, with TRBD1 matching over 8 bases. J gave up 0 bases and V 8 bases, and 6 bases lay outside the gene matches. The CDR3 is made up of 15 amino acids. Germline CDR1 and CDR2: MNHEY and SVGAGI. For the CDR3, the DNA is TGTGCCAGCGGAACAGGGGGTCACTCTGGAAACACCATATATTTT. This gives the protein CASGTGGHSGNTIYF.

The chain couples TRBV5-1 to TRBJ1-2, with 10 bases lining up with TRBD1. J gave up 6 bases and V 0 bases, and 2 bases lay outside the gene matches. The V gene's germline CDR1 is SGHRS and CDR2 YFSETQ. The CDR3 totals 14 residues. CDR3 amino acids: CASSLEGQGNGYTF. The DNA for the CDR3 is TGCGCCAGCAGCTTGGAGGGACAGGGGAATGGCTACACCTTC.